This TCR beta chain stems from a study of blood T cell repertoires in COVID-19. Data came from immunoSEQ multiplex PCR; TCRdb stores just in-frame clones and leaves some out. This table holds 150,000 to 200,000 clones, approximately 80% found once. CDR1 is SGDLS, CDR2 YYNGEE, per germline. V lost 4 bases to trimming and J lost 6 bases, with 14 bases between them. This CDR3 is built from 14 residues. The sequence derives from a woman aged 60-75 years with acute or convalescent COVID-19. Sequencing was carried out using peripheral blood. The genes are TRBV9 and TRBJ1-5; D possibly corresponds to TRBD1 (5 bases). CDR3 DNA sequence: TGTGCCAGCAGCTCGGGGGTCGCCAGTCAGCCCCAGCATTTT. Translation: CASSSGVASQPQHF.